This T cell receptor (beta chain) was obtained from a study of shared clonotypes between healthy human individuals. Study results and caveats: Sorted-subset sequencing was shown by rarefaction to be incomplete despite large depth. Genetic and exposure-history diversity was limited by the few donors. Naive CD4 clonotypes were shared across several donors at 5% to 6%.

Clones were sequenced by immunoSEQ multiplex PCR, and TCRdb holds only the in-frame ones, with some missing. The table shows under 2,000,000 clones, with around 96% occurring only once. In regard to this clone: No antigen is known for it.

The CDR3 is 15 amino acids. Germline V gene data show CDR1 as MDHEN and CDR2 as SYDVKM. V lost 5 bases, J lost 3 bases, and 16 bases lay in between. CD45RO-negative cells were positively selected for CCR7, leaving out terminally differentiated effector memory CD45RA+ cells. This TCR was sampled from a man younger than 35 in good health. The sample consisted of naive CD8+ T cells sorted from blood. This rearrangement joins TRBV28 to TRBJ2-5; possibly TRBD1 or TRBD2 for D (5 bases each). The CDR3 bases are TGTGCCAGCAGTCCAGTCCGGGACGCAAAAGAGACCCAGTACTTC. Residues: CASSPVRDAKETQYF.